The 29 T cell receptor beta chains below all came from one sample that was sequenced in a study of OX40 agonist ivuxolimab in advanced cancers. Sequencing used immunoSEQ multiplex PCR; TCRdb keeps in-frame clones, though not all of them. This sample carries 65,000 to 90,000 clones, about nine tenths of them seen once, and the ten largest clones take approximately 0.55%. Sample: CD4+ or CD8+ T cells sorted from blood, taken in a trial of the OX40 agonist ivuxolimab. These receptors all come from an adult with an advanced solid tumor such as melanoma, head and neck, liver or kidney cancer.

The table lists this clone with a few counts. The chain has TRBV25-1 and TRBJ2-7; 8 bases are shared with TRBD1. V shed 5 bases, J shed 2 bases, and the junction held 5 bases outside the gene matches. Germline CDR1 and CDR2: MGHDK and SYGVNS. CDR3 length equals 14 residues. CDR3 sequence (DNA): TGTGCCAGCAGTCCACCAGGGGGCGCCTACGAGCAGTACTTC. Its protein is CASSPPGGAYEQYF.

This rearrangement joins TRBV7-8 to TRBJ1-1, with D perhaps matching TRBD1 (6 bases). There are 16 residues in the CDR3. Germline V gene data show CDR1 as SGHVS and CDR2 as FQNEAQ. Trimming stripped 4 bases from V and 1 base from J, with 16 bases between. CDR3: CASSSSRGGQNTEAFF. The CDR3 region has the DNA TGTGCCAGCAGCTCCTCAAGGGGGGGGCAGAACACTGAAGCTTTCTTT.

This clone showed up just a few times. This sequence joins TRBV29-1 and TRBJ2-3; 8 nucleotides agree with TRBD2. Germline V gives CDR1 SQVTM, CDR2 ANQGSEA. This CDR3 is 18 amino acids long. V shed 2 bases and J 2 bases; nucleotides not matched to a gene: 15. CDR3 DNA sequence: TGCAGCGTTGAAAGGGCGGACGGGAGGGCAGGCTACACAGATACGCAGTATTTT. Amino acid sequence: CSVERADGRAGYTDTQYF.

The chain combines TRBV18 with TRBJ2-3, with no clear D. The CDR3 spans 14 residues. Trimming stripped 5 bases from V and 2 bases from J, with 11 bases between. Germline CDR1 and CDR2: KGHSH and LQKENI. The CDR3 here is CASSAASSTDTQYF. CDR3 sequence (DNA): TGTGCCAGCTCAGCGGCCTCGTCCACAGATACGCAGTATTTT.

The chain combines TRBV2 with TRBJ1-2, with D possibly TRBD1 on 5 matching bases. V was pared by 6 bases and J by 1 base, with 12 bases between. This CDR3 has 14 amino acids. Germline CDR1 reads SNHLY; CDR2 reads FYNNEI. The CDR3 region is CASRIGTVNYGYTF. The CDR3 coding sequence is TGTGCCAGCAGGATAGGGACTGTTAACTATGGCTACACCTTC.

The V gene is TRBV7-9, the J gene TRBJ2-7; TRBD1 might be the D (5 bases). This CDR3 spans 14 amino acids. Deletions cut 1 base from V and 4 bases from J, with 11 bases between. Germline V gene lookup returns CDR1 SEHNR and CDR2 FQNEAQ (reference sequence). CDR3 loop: CASSLGQNIYEQYF. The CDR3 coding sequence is TGTGCCAGCAGCTTAGGACAGAACATTTACGAGCAGTACTTC.

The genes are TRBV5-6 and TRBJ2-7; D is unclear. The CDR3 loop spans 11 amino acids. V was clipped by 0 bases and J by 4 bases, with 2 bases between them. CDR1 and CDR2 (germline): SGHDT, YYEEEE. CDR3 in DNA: TGTGCCAGCAGCTTGGGTTACGAGCAGTACTTC. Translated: CASSLGYEQYF.

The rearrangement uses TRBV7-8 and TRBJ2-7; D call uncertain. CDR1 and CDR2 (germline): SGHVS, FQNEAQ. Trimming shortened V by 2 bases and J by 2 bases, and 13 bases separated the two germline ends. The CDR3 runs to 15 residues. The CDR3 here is CASSLSFRLAYEQYF. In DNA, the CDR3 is TGTGCCAGCAGCTTATCCTTTCGACTGGCCTACGAGCAGTACTTC. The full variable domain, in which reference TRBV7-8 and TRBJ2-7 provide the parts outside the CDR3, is GAGVSQSPRYKVAKRGQDVALRCDPISGHVSLFWYQQALGQGPEFLTYFQNEAQLDKSGLPSDRFFAERPEGSVSTLKIQRTQQEDSAVYLCASSLSFRLAYEQYFGPGTRLTVT.

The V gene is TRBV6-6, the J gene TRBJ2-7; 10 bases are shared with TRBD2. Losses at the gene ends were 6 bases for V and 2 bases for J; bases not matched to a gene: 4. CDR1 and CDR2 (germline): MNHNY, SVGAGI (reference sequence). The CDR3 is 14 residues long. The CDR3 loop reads CASSLAGVAYEQYF. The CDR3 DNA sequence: TGTGCCAGCAGCCTAGCGGGAGTTGCCTACGAGCAGTACTTC.

The CDR3 nucleotides read TGTGCCAGCTCACCTTCCACAAGCCTTCTCTACAATGAGCAGTTCTTC. It translates to CASSPSTSLLYNEQFF. The V gene is TRBV18, the J gene TRBJ2-1; D gene unclear. The CDR3 is 16 residues long. Germline CDR1 KGHSH, CDR2 LQKENI. Trimming took 3 bases from V and 3 from J, leaving 15 bases between them. The complete variable domain, with remaining parts taken from reference TRBV18 and TRBJ2-1, reads NAGVMQNPRHLVRRRGQEARLRCSPMKGHSHVYWYRQLPEEGLKFMVYLQKENIIDESGMPKERFSAEFPKEGPSILRIQQVVRGDSAAYFCASSPSTSLLYNEQFFGPGTRLTVL.

CDR3 in amino acids: CAWSVGVYRGYYGRENIQYF. The DNA for the CDR3 is TGTGCCTGGAGTGTAGGAGTCTACAGGGGATATTACGGTCGGGAAAACATTCAGTACTTC. J is TRBJ2-4 and V is TRBV30, with 7 bases lining up with TRBD1. J gave up 5 bases and V 0 bases, and 22 bases lay outside the gene matches. Germline V gives CDR1 GTSNPN, CDR2 SVGIG (reference sequence). This CDR3 is 20 amino acids long.

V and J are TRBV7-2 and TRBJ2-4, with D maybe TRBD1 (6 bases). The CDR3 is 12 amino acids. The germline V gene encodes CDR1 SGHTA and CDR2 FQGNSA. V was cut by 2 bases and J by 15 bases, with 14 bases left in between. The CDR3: CASSLIQGKRYF. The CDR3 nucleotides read TGTGCCAGCAGCTTAATTCAGGGGAAGAGGTACTTC.

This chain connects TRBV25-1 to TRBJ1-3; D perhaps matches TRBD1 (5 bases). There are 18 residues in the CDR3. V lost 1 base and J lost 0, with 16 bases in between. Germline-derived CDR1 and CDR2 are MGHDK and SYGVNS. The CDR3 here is CASSELGEGMSSGNTIYF. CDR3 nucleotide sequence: TGTGCCAGCAGTGAATTAGGGGAGGGAATGAGCTCTGGAAACACCATATATTTT.

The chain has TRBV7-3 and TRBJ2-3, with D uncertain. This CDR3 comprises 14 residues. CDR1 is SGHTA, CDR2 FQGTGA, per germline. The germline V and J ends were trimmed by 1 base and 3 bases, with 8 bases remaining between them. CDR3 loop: CASSLSRATDTQYF. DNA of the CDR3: TGTGCCAGCAGCTTAAGCAGAGCGACAGATACGCAGTATTTT.

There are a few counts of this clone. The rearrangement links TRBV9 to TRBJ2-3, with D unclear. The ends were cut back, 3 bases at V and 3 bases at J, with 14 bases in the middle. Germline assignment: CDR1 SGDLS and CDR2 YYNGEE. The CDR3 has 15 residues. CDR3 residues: CASSASPDKTDTQYF. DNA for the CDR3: TGTGCCAGCAGCGCCTCTCCCGACAAGACAGATACGCAGTATTTT.

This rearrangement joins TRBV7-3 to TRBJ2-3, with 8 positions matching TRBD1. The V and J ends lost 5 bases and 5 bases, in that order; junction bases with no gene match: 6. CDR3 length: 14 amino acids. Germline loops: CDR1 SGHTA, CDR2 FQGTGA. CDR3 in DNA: TGTGCCAGCAGCGTTACAGGGGGGAGAGATACGCAGTATTTT. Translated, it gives CASSVTGGRDTQYF. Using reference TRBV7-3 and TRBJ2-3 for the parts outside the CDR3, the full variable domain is GAGVSQTPSNKVTEKGKYVELRCDPISGHTALYWYRQSLGQGPEFLIYFQGTGAADDSGLPNDRFFAVRPEGSVSTLKIQRTERGDSAVYLCASSVTGGRDTQYFGPGTRLTVL.

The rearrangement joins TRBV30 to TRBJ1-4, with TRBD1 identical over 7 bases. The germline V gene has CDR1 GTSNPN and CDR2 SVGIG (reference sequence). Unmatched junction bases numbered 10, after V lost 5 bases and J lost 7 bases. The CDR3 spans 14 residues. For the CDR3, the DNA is TGTGCCTGGGGAACCGGGACAGCGGCTGAAAAACTGTTTTTT. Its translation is CAWGTGTAAEKLFF.

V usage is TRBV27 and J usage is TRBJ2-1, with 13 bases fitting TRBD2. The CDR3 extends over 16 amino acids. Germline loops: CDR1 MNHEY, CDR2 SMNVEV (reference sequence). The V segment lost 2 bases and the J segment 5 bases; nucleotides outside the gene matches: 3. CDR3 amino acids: CASSLRTSGRHNEQFF. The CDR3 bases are TGTGCCAGCAGTTTAAGGACTAGCGGGAGACACAATGAGCAGTTCTTC.

The CDR3 DNA follows: TGTGCCAGCAGCTTCTTTCTAGCGGAGGCTTTAAATGAGCAGTTCTTC. Its translation is CASSFFLAEALNEQFF. The V gene is TRBV7-2, the J gene TRBJ2-1, with 7 nucleotides matching TRBD2. The CDR3 covers 16 residues. V dropped 3 bases and J dropped 7; count of bases not matched to a gene: 12. The germline CDR1 and CDR2 sequences are SGHTA and FQGNSA.

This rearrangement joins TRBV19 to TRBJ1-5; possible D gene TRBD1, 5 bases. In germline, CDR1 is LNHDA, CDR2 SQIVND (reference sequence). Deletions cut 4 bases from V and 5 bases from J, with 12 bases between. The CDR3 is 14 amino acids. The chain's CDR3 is CASSTRQKYQPQHF. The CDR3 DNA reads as TGTGCCAGTAGTACTAGACAGAAATATCAGCCCCAGCATTTT.

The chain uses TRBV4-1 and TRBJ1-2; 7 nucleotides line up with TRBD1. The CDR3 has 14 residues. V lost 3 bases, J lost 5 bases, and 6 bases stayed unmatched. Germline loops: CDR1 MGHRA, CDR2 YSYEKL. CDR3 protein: CASSQATQGYGYTF. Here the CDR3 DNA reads TGCGCCAGCAGCCAGGCCACACAGGGGTATGGCTACACCTTC.

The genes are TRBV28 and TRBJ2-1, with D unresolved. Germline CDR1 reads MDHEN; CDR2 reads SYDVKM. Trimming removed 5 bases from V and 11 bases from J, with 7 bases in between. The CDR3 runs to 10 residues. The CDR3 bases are TGTGCCAGCAGTGCCCGCAAGCAGTTCTTC. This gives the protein CASSARKQFF.

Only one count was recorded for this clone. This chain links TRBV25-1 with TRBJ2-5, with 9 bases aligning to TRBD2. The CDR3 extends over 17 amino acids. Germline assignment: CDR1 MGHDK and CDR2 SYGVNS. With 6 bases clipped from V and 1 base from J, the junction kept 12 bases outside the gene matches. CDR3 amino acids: CASSLGRTSAIQETQYF. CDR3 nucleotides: TGTGCCAGCAGCCTAGGAAGGACTAGCGCGATCCAAGAGACCCAGTACTTC. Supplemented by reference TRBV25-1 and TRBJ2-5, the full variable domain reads EADIYQTPRYLVIGTGKKITLECSQTMGHDKMYWYQQDPGMELHLIHYSYGVNSTEKGDLSSESTVSRIRTEHFPLTLESARPSHTSQYLCASSLGRTSAIQETQYFGPGTRLLVL.

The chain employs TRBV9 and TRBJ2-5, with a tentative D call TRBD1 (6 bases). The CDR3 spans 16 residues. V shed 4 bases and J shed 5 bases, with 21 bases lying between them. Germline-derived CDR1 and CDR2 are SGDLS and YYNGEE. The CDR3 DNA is TGTGCCAGCAGCCCCAGGGGAAACCTAGGGATTGAGACCCAGTACTTC. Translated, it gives CASSPRGNLGIETQYF.

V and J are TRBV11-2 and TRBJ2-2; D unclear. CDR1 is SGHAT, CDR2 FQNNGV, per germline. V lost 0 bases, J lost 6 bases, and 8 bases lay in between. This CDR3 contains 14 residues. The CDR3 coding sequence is TGTGCCAGCAGCTTAGAATCTGCTGCCGGGGAGCTGTTTTTT. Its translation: CASSLESAAGELFF.

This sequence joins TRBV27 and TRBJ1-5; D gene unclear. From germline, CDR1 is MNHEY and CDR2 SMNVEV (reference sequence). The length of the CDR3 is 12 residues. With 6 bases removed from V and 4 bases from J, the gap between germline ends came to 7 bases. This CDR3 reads CASRGINQPQHF. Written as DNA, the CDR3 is TGTGCCAGCAGGGGCATTAATCAGCCCCAGCATTTT.

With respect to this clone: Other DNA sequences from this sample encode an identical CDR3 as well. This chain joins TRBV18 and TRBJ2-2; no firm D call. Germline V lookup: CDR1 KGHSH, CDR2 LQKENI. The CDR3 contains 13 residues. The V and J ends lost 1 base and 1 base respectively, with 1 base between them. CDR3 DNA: TGTGCCAGCTCACCACTGAACACCGGGGAGCTGTTTTTT. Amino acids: CASSPLNTGELFF.

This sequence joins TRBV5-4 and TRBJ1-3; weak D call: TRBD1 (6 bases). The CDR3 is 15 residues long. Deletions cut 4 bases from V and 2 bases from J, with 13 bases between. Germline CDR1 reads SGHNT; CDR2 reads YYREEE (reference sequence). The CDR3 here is CASSQVTGPGNTIYF. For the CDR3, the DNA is TGTGCCAGCAGCCAAGTTACAGGGCCTGGAAACACCATATATTTT.

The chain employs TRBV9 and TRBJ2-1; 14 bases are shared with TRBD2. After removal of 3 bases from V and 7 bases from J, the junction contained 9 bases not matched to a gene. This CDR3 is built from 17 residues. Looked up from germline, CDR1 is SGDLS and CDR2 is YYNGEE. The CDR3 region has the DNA TGTGCCAGCAGCGCGCCCACTGGGACTAGCGGGAGTAATGAGCAGTTCTTC. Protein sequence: CASSAPTGTSGSNEQFF. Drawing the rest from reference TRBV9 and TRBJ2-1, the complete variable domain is DSGVTQTPKHLITATGQRVTLRCSPRSGDLSVYWYQQSLDQGLQFLIQYYNGEERAKGNILERFSAQQFPDLHSELNLSSLELGDSALYFCASSAPTGTSGSNEQFFGPGTRLTVL.